The source of this T cell receptor beta chain is a study of blood T cell repertoires in COVID-19. Study-level information: Sites in the United States, Italy and Spain provided acute and convalescent COVID-19 samples. PBMCs, B-cell-depleted T cells, or T cells were the source of the cDNA or gDNA that made up the material.

Trimming took 0 bases from V and 2 from J, leaving 11 bases between them. Germline CDR1 MNHNS, CDR2 SASEGT. The CDR3 has 15 amino acids. In the authors' methods: Counts of nucleated cells, estimated from reference gene primer amplification, were obtained. Measured with immunoSEQ multiplex PCR; TCRdb has only the in-frame clones, and not every one. V and J calls and clone size are as listed in that table; D and trimming were resolved from the DNA. Of tens of thousands of clones detected, roughly 84% appear once; the ten largest clones hold less than 15%. V gene TRBV6-1 combines with J gene TRBJ2-7, with D maybe TRBD1 (6 bases). This TCR was sampled from a woman in her sixties or seventies in a cohort sampled during active COVID-19. The sequenced sample was peripheral blood. CDR3 nucleotides: TGTGCCAGCAGTGAAGCGCCAGGGGCCCCCTACGAGCAGTACTTC. It specifies CASSEAPGAPYEQYF.